This passage covers 24 T cell receptor beta chains from one sample sequenced in a study of T-cell memory formation after mild COVID-19. TCRdb re-derived calls from the 5' RACE reads in MiXCR, one entry per CDR3 protein. The sample lists roughly 240,000 distinct CDR3 sequences, approximately 15% occurring once. Material for sequencing was PBMCs or a T cell subset sorted from them (not recorded which). Source of these receptors: an adult woman who had mild COVID-19 (a few samples of this study predate the infection). Cell type and time point are not known.

This clonotype was counted a few times. V usage is TRBV7-6 and J usage is TRBJ1-1, with D possibly being TRBD1 (5 bases). The CDR3 is 15 amino acids. V was clipped by 5 bases and J by 1 base, with 14 bases between them. Germline V gene lookup returns CDR1 SGHVS and CDR2 FNYEAQ. CDR3 nucleotide sequence: TGTGCCAGCAGCCCCCTAGTAGGGGCGAACACTGAAGCTTTCTTT. Translation: CASSPLVGANTEAFF.

The chain recombines TRBV18 with TRBJ2-3, with 7 bases identical to TRBD2. The V and J ends lost 4 bases and 0 bases, in that order; junction bases with no gene match: 1. Germline values: CDR1 KGHSH, CDR2 LQKENI. This CDR3 region has 14 residues. CDR3 residues: CASSRAGSTDTQYF. CDR3 nucleotide sequence: TGTGCCAGCTCACGAGCGGGGAGCACAGATACGCAGTATTTT.

This clonotype was found a few times. This chain links TRBV11-2 with TRBJ2-3; a weak D match, TRBD2 (5 bases). Germline loops: CDR1 SGHAT, CDR2 FQNNGV. This CDR3 is 14 amino acids long. V was pared by 1 base and J by 10 bases, with 15 bases between. As DNA, the CDR3 is TGTGCCAGCAGCTTAGGACTCGGCGGAGGAGCGCAGTATTTT. Encoded protein: CASSLGLGGGAQYF.

The chain combines TRBV28 with TRBJ2-7; 8 nucleotides line up with TRBD1. Germline lookup yields CDR1 MDHEN and CDR2 SYDVKM. V lost 6 bases and J lost 6; bases outside the gene matches: 13. CDR3 length: 15 amino acids. As DNA, the CDR3 is TGTGCCAGCAGCCCGACCAGACAGGGGTGGACCGAGCAGTACTTC. This encodes CASSPTRQGWTEQYF. Full variable domain (rest looked up from reference TRBV28 and TRBJ2-7): DVKVTQSSRYLVKRTGEKVFLECVQDMDHENMFWYRQDPGLGLRLIYFSYDVKMKEKGDIPEGYSVSREKKERFSLILESASTNQTSMYLCASSPTRQGWTEQYFGPGTRLTVT.

This clonotype was seen more than once but under ten times. This chain connects TRBV3-1 to TRBJ1-1, with unresolved D. V dropped 0 bases and J dropped 11 bases, with 13 bases sitting between them. CDR1 is LGHDT and CDR2 is YNNKEL in the germline V gene (reference sequence). The CDR3 has 13 residues. The CDR3 bases are TGTGCCAGCAGCCAAGATATAGAGGGTAAGGCTTTCTTT. The encoded protein is CASSQDIEGKAFF.

This clonotype occurred once. V is TRBV14 and J is TRBJ2-1; TRBD2 aligns across 11 bases. This CDR3 is 14 amino acids long. Per germline, CDR1 SGHDN and CDR2 FVKESK. V trimming: 3 bases; J trimming: 9 bases; junction bases outside the gene matches: 4. CDR3 loop: CASSQLTSGIEQFF. CDR3 sequence (DNA): TGTGCCAGCAGCCAGCTGACTAGCGGGATTGAGCAGTTCTTC. Together with reference TRBV14 and TRBJ2-1, the CDR3 gives the full variable domain: EAGVTQFPSHSVIEKGQTVTLRCDPISGHDNLYWYRRVMGKEIKFLLHFVKESKQDESGMPNNRFLAERTGGTYSTLKVQPAELEDSGVYFCASSQLTSGIEQFFGPGTRLTVL.

V and J are TRBV14 and TRBJ1-4; no clear D gene. CDR3 size: 15 residues. Trimming left V 5 bases short and J 8 bases short, with 18 bases between. Germline CDR1 SGHDN, CDR2 FVKESK. The DNA of the CDR3 is TGTGCCAGCAGCAGGGCGACACTCGGCTGGGAAAAACTGTTTTTT. Translated: CASSRATLGWEKLFF. Full variable domain (rest looked up from reference TRBV14 and TRBJ1-4): EAGVTQFPSHSVIEKGQTVTLRCDPISGHDNLYWYRRVMGKEIKFLLHFVKESKQDESGMPNNRFLAERTGGTYSTLKVQPAELEDSGVYFCASSRATLGWEKLFFGSGTQLSVL.

V usage is TRBV11-3 and J usage is TRBJ2-5; 7 bases are shared with TRBD1. The CDR3 runs 12 residues. Germline V gene data show CDR1 as SGHNT and CDR2 as YENEEA. Unmatched junction bases numbered 1, after V lost 1 base and J lost 8 bases. The CDR3 sequence is CASSLGTGTQYF. Here the CDR3 DNA reads TGTGCCAGCAGCTTAGGGACAGGAACCCAGTACTTC.

This clonotype occurred a few times. The J gene is TRBJ2-1, the V gene TRBV24-1; no clear D gene. Germline CDR1 is KGHDR and CDR2 is SFDVKD. The CDR3 totals 14 residues. Deletions cut 2 bases from V and 5 bases from J, with 9 bases between. CDR3: CATSDYGRDNEQFF. The CDR3 DNA reads TGTGCCACCAGTGATTACGGACGAGACAATGAGCAGTTCTTC.

In DNA, the CDR3 is TGTGCCAGTAGTATAGACTTGAACAGTCCCTTTCAAGAGACCCAGTACTTC. Its translation: CASSIDLNSPFQETQYF. The rearrangement links TRBV19 to TRBJ2-5; D ambiguous. The V end lost 0 bases, the J end lost 2 bases, and 16 bases lay between the germline ends. Germline V gives CDR1 LNHDA, CDR2 SQIVND (reference sequence). This CDR3 spans 17 amino acids.

The chain employs TRBV6-5 and TRBJ2-7; D is perhaps TRBD2 (5 bases). Looked up from germline, CDR1 is MNHEY and CDR2 is SVGAGI. This CDR3 has 14 residues. Trimming took off 7 bases at V and 2 bases at J, with 15 bases between the two ends. CDR3 sequence reads: CASNLMAGAYEQYF. CDR3 nucleotide sequence: TGTGCCAGCAACCTGATGGCGGGTGCCTACGAGCAGTACTTC.

For this clonotype: The missing conserved phenylalanine or tryptophan at the end of this CDR3 makes a read error likely. V usage is TRBV20-1 and J usage is TRBJ1-1; the D is unclear. CDR1 and CDR2 (germline): DFQATT, SNEGSKA (reference sequence). V was shortened by 0 bases and J by 3 bases, with 8 bases between the two germline ends. This CDR3 is 13 amino acids long. The DNA for the CDR3 is TGCAGTGCTAGAGAGGGTGGGGACACTGAAGCTTTCATT. Amino acid sequence: CSAREGGDTEAFI.

The table lists this clonotype with a few counts. J is TRBJ1-4 and V is TRBV5-1; 8 bases fit TRBD1. J gave up 3 bases and V 1 base, and 2 bases lay outside the gene matches. Germline V gives CDR1 SGHRS, CDR2 YFSETQ. CDR3 length: 15 residues. CDR3 bases: TGCGCCAGCAGCTTGTGGGGACAGGCTAATGAAAAACTGTTTTTT. The encoded protein is CASSLWGQANEKLFF. Drawing the rest from reference TRBV5-1 and TRBJ1-4, the complete variable domain is KAGVTQTPRYLIKTRGQQVTLSCSPISGHRSVSWYQQTPGQGLQFLFEYFSETQRNKGNFPGRFSGRQFSNSRSEMNVSTLELGDSALYLCASSLWGQANEKLFFGSGTQLSVL.

This clonotype was picked up many times. V gene TRBV5-1 combines with J gene TRBJ2-7; 9 bases agree with TRBD2. CDR1 SGHRS and CDR2 YFSETQ come from the germline V gene. Trimming took 5 bases from V and 5 from J; bases not matched to a gene: 11. CDR3 length: 15 amino acids. The CDR3 DNA is TGCGCCAGCAGGCTGTCTCCAGCGGGAGGTGACGAGCAGTACTTC. Protein sequence: CASRLSPAGGDEQYF.

This clonotype was counted a few times. V is TRBV5-1 and J is TRBJ2-1; 7 nucleotides match TRBD2. There are 16 residues in the CDR3. Germline V gene sequence: CDR1 SGHRS, CDR2 YFSETQ. V trimming: 0 bases; J trimming: 2 bases; junction bases outside the gene matches: 5. CDR3 DNA: TGCGCCAGCAGCTTGGTGGCTAGCGGTCCCTACAATGAGCAGTTCTTC. It is translated as CASSLVASGPYNEQFF. The full variable domain, with the rest looked up from reference TRBV5-1 and TRBJ2-1, is KAGVTQTPRYLIKTRGQQVTLSCSPISGHRSVSWYQQTPGQGLQFLFEYFSETQRNKGNFPGRFSGRQFSNSRSEMNVSTLELGDSALYLCASSLVASGPYNEQFFGPGTRLTVL.

V is TRBV9 and J is TRBJ2-1; D ambiguous. The CDR3 is made up of 15 amino acids. The germline V gene encodes CDR1 SGDLS and CDR2 YYNGEE. Trimming shortened V by 0 bases and J by 0 bases, and 7 bases separated the two germline ends. As DNA, the CDR3 is TGTGCCAGCAGCGTAGTCGTAGCCTCCTACAATGAGCAGTTCTTC. Translating gives CASSVVVASYNEQFF.

This clonotype has just a few counts. The rearrangement uses TRBV9 and TRBJ2-3, with 12 bases identical to TRBD2. V lost 0 bases, J lost 2 bases, and 13 bases stayed unmatched. The CDR3 has 20 residues. The germline V gene has CDR1 SGDLS and CDR2 YYNGEE. CDR3 residues: CASSVGMTFGTSGLTDTQYF. As DNA, the CDR3 is TGTGCCAGCAGCGTAGGTATGACCTTCGGGACTAGCGGGCTCACAGATACGCAGTATTTT.

CDR3 DNA sequence: TGTGCCAGCAGTTTAGCCGATCCGCAGTATTTT. Its translation: CASSLADPQYF. V usage is TRBV12-3 or TRBV12-4 and J usage is TRBJ2-3; no definite D call. Deletions cut 0 bases from V and 10 bases from J, with 5 bases between. The CDR3 runs 11 residues.

This clonotype was counted many times. The CDR3 DNA follows: TGTGCCACCAGTGGGGCAGGGGGCGACTCCTACAATGAGCAGTTCTTC. As protein: CATSGAGGDSYNEQFF. The chain recombines TRBV24-1 with TRBJ2-1; 8 bases agree with TRBD1. Germline assignment: CDR1 KGHDR and CDR2 SFDVKD. V shed 5 bases and J 0 bases; nucleotides not matched to a gene: 5. This CDR3 spans 16 amino acids.

V usage is TRBV28 and J usage is TRBJ2-7; maybe TRBD1 (6 bases). From germline, CDR1 is MDHEN and CDR2 SYDVKM. The CDR3 length is 15 residues. V shed 4 bases and J shed 9 bases, with 22 bases lying between them. CDR3 bases: TGTGCCAGCAGTTCCGCCGCACAGGGCCCCTTGGGGCAGTACTTC. Protein: CASSSAAQGPLGQYF.

V gene TRBV5-1 combines with J gene TRBJ2-7; weak D call: TRBD1 (5 bases). This CDR3 has 14 amino acids. CDR1 and CDR2 from the germline V gene are SGHRS and YFSETQ. Trimming stripped 0 bases from V and 3 bases from J, with 10 bases between. In DNA form, the CDR3 reads TGCGCCAGCAGCTTGGGACAGAACAACTACGAGCAGTACTTC. Amino acid sequence: CASSLGQNNYEQYF.

This clonotype has only a few counts. The chain employs TRBV12-3 or TRBV12-4 and TRBJ1-1; D is unresolved. The CDR3 is made up of 14 amino acids. Deletions cut 3 bases from V and 3 bases from J, with 11 bases between. The CDR3 DNA reads as TGTGCCAGCAGTTTTTTATTCGGGGACACTGAAGCTTTCTTT. It encodes CASSFLFGDTEAFF.

This clonotype was observed a few times. V usage is TRBV7-8 and J usage is TRBJ1-6; D might be TRBD1 (5 bases). The germline gives CDR1 SGHVS, CDR2 FQNEAQ. Trimming took 7 bases from V and 9 from J, leaving 13 bases between them. The CDR3 is made up of 13 amino acids. CDR3 nucleotide sequence: TGTGCCAGCACCCGGGACCAGGGTTCACCCCTCCACTTT. This encodes CASTRDQGSPLHF.

This clonotype appeared once. The chain links TRBV7-6 to TRBJ1-2; D is ambiguous. V gave up 1 base and J gave up 2 bases, with 5 bases separating them. The germline gives CDR1 SGHVS, CDR2 FNYEAQ. The CDR3 is 13 amino acids. For the CDR3, the DNA is TGTGCCAGCAGCTTAGACCAGAACTATGGCTACACCTTC. Its protein product is CASSLDQNYGYTF.